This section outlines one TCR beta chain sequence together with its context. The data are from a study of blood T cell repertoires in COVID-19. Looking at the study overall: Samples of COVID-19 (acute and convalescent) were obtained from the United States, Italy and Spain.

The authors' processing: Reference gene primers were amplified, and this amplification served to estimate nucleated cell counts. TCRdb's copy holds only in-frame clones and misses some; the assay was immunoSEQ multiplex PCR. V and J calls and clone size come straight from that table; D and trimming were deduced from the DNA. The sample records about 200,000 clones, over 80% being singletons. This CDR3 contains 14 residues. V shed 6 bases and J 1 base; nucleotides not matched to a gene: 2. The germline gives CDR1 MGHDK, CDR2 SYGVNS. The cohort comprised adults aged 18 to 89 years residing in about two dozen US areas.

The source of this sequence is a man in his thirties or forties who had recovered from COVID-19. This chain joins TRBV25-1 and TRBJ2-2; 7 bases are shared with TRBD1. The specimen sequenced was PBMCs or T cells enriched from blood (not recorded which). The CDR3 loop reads CASRGQMNTGELFF. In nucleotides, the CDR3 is TGTGCCAGCAGGGGACAGATGAACACCGGGGAGCTGTTTTTT.